This is a list of T cell receptor beta chains from one sample in a study of blood T cell repertoires in COVID-19. The data were produced by immunoSEQ multiplex PCR, yet TCRdb's version contains in-frame clones alone and is incomplete. Found here are around 100,000 clones, 85% to 90% of them singletons; the top ten hold 5%. Sample: peripheral blood. These receptors all stem from a human donor in a cohort sampled during active COVID-19. The conserved cysteine and the conserved F or W are not part of the CDR3 here.

j_call v_call cdr3_aa
TRBJ2-2 TRBV6-5 ASSPRGEPGELF
TRBJ1-5 TRBV6-2/TRBV6-3 ASSYSGQMLWPQH
TRBJ2-3 TRBV11-2 ASSLGGGADTQY
TRBJ1-2 TRBV6-5 ASSYSQGANYGYT
TRBJ1-2 TRBV6-4 ASSDDWELNRYGYT
TRBJ1-4 TRBV5-1 ASSQAGGNEKLF
TRBJ1-2 TRBV7-2 ASSLGGFGANYGYT
TRBJ1-1 TRBV12-3/TRBV12-4 ASRPIVNTEAF
TRBJ2-2 TRBV18 ASSPQLAGYTGELF
TRBJ1-5 TRBV18 ASSPVPQGSYSNQPQH
TRBJ1-2 TRBV27 ASNFAGAPSYGYT
TRBJ2-1 TRBV24-1 ATSDSTSSEQF
TRBJ2-1 TRBV5-1 ASSWGTTRGDEQF
TRBJ1-2 TRBV27 ASSLRQAGGYT
TRBJ2-7 TRBV27 ATGLAGRYEQY
TRBJ2-7 TRBV10-3 AISGNGRAYEQY
TRBJ2-7 TRBV6-6 ATSETSESYEQY
TRBJ2-7 TRBV7-8 ASSLGAATGISSYEQY
TRBJ2-2 TRBV28 ASRPGQNTGELF
TRBJ1-2 TRBV7-2 ASSPFERGGYT
TRBJ2-5 TRBV6-5 ATNRGTSGRKTQY
TRBJ2-2 TRBV11-2 ASSLAGQVNTGELF
TRBJ2-1 TRBV12-2 ASRLVWQGTSGRPINEQF
TRBJ1-1 TRBV7-2 ASSLMSNTEAF
TRBJ2-1 TRBV6-1 ASSDLRPGYNEQF
TRBJ1-2 TRBV6-6 ASSYSGQGYGYT
TRBJ2-5 TRBV19 ASSIGGGRVGQETQY
TRBJ1-5 TRBV28 ASSVTSRGQPQH
TRBJ1-2 TRBV6-1 ASSETQGDYGYT
TRBJ1-4 TRBV7-9 ASTFSGGDEKLF
TRBJ1-6 TRBV9 ASSVDGQGHSPLH
TRBJ2-7 TRBV6-6 ASSYPGQGAYEQY
TRBJ2-3 TRBV10-3 AISDRVADTQY
TRBJ2-5 TRBV5-4 ASSLGRLAGGQETQY
TRBJ1-1 TRBV27 ASSSLAGPNTEAF
TRBJ2-7 TRBV29-1 SVAGRGIAGVTYEQY
TRBJ2-3 TRBV7-6 ASSPQGVGTDTQY
TRBJ2-3 TRBV10-3 AIKGGTSGSPEGLSTDTQY
TRBJ1-5 TRBV6-2/TRBV6-3 ASSSTGTNQPQH
TRBJ2-7 TRBV7-2 ASSPIRGGAEQY
TRBJ1-4 TRBV7-9 ASSSYGGISEKLF
TRBJ2-3 TRBV7-9 ASSLGLAGVPPITDTQY
TRBJ1-5 TRBV19 ASSIVGGPNQPQH
TRBJ2-7 TRBV4-1 ASSQRQGSYEQY
TRBJ1-2 TRBV6-2/TRBV6-3 ASSYVAGDGYT
TRBJ2-2 TRBV12-3/TRBV12-4 ASSLQRGELF
TRBJ2-7 TRBV4-1 ASSQEGSGYSEQY
TRBJ1-3 TRBV30 AWSVTGNTIY
TRBJ2-5 TRBV19 ASRRAGGAQETQY
TRBJ2-3 TRBV28 ASSSPSGSADTQY
TRBJ2-7 TRBV5-1 ASSSGRRSYEQY
TRBJ1-4 TRBV2 ASRIWDRGRPTATNEKLF
TRBJ1-1 TRBV11-2 ASSLQGITEAF
TRBJ2-1 TRBV2 ASSESQGNLNEQF
TRBJ2-4 TRBV3-1/TRBV3-2 ASSQTSGVLAKNIQY